These T cell receptor beta chains were read from a single sample in a study of shared clonotypes between healthy human individuals. TCRdb's copy holds only in-frame clones and misses some; the assay was immunoSEQ multiplex PCR. The sample has around 600,000 clones; roughly 96% are singletons. Sequenced input: naive CD8+ T cells sorted from blood. These receptors were taken from a woman younger than 45 in good health. Each CDR3 is given with its conserved first and last residue. Each record gives: D gene, clone size, V gene, J gene, CDR3 DNA, CDR3 protein. A D gene is named only where the DNA matches it firmly. Size tells how often a clone was seen (once, few, many) or the class of an expanded clone, and some rows leave it out.

.,.,TRBV9,TRBJ2-3,TGTGCCAGCAGCGCTGGCCCCTCCCTCACAGATACGCAGTATTTT,CASSAGPSLTDTQYF
.,.,TRBV7-6,TRBJ2-1,TGTGCCAGCAGCTTAGCGGGAGTATCCTACAATGAGCAGTTCTTC,CASSLAGVSYNEQFF
TRBD1,.,TRBV27,TRBJ1-6,TGTGCCAGCAGTTCCGGGACAGGGGCCCATTCACCCCTCCACTTT,CASSSGTGAHSPLHF
.,.,TRBV13,TRBJ2-1,TGTGCCAGTAAAGGGAACTCCTACAATGAGCAGTTCTTC,CASKGNSYNEQFF
.,.,TRBV28,TRBJ2-5,TGTGCCAGCAGTTTATTCTCGGAGACCCAGTACTTC,CASSLFSETQYF
.,once,TRBV9,TRBJ2-3,TGTGCCAGCAGCACGACCCTGTCGGGAGTAGCGGATACGCAGTATTTT,CASSTTLSGVADTQYF
.,.,TRBV9,TRBJ1-5,TGTGCCAGCAGCCCAGAGGGGGGTAGTCAGCCCCAGCATTTT,CASSPEGGSQPQHF
TRBD2,.,TRBV5-5,TRBJ2-7,TGTGCCAGCAGCTCATGGGGCGGGGGACCCTACGAGCAGTACTTC,CASSSWGGGPYEQYF
TRBD2,.,TRBV15,TRBJ2-3,TGTGCCACCAGCAACTTAGCGGGAGTGACAGATACGCAGTATTTT,CATSNLAGVTDTQYF
.,.,TRBV19,TRBJ2-7,TGTGCCAGTAGTCAGTGGACCGGGAACGAGCAGTACTTC,CASSQWTGNEQYF
.,.,TRBV13,TRBJ2-7,TGTGCCAGCAGCTCCACCGGGAGTTACGAGCAGTACTTC,CASSSTGSYEQYF
.,.,TRBV11-2,TRBJ1-5,TGTGCCAGCAGCTTTCGGGCTAGTCATCAGCCCCAGCATTTT,CASSFRASHQPQHF
.,.,TRBV27,TRBJ1-1,TGTGCCAGCAGTTTTCACGTAGGGGTCGGCACTGAAGCTTTCTTT,CASSFHVGVGTEAFF
.,.,TRBV7-9,TRBJ1-5,TGTGCCAGCAGCCACCCAAGCAGCGGACAGCCCCAGCATTTT,CASSHPSSGQPQHF
.,.,TRBV4-1,TRBJ2-7,TGCGCCAGCAGTCCAACCTCTAGCTACGAGCAGTACTTC,CASSPTSSYEQYF
.,.,TRBV18,TRBJ2-7,TGTGCCAGCTCCCCAGAGGGCAGATCCTACGAGCAGTACTTC,CASSPEGRSYEQYF
.,.,TRBV29-1,TRBJ2-7,TGCAGCGTTGAGGGCGTAACACCCTACGAGCAGTACTTC,CSVEGVTPYEQYF
.,.,TRBV28,TRBJ1-2,TGTGCCAGCAGTTTCAGGGGCTATGGCTACACCTTC,CASSFRGYGYTF
.,.,TRBV27,TRBJ2-7,TGTGCCAGCAGGGGCGGGACAGCCTACGAGCAGTACTTC,CASRGGTAYEQYF
.,few,TRBV13,TRBJ1-1,TGTGCCAGCAGCTTAAGTGGGGCCGGCACTGAAGCTTTCTTT,CASSLSGAGTEAFF
TRBD1,few,TRBV5-6,TRBJ1-2,TGTGCCAGCAGCTTGACAGGGGGAGATGGCTACACCTTC,CASSLTGGDGYTF
.,.,TRBV27,TRBJ1-2,TGTGCCAGCAGTTTTGGCAGGGCTAACTATGGCTACACCTTC,CASSFGRANYGYTF
.,.,TRBV11-1,TRBJ1-2,TGTGCCAGCAGCTATGGGGGCGTCTATGGCTACACCTTC,CASSYGGVYGYTF
TRBD2,.,TRBV27,TRBJ2-7,TGTGCCAGCAGTTCTAGCGGGAGTAGCTACGAGCAGTACTTC,CASSSSGSSYEQYF
.,.,TRBV27,TRBJ1-1,TGTGCCAGCAGTGAAGCGGGGACCTCTGAAGCTTTCTTT,CASSEAGTSEAFF
TRBD2,.,TRBV9,TRBJ2-7,TGTGCCAGCAGCCTAGCGGGGCTAACCTACGAGCAGTACTTC,CASSLAGLTYEQYF
TRBD2,.,TRBV6-5,TRBJ2-1,TGTGCCAGCAGACGACTAGCGGGAGGGGTCAATGAGCAGTTCTTC,CASRRLAGGVNEQFF
TRBD2,.,TRBV4-1,TRBJ2-1,TGCGCCAGCAGCCAAGATGGACTAGCTCCTGTTGAGCAGTTCTTC,CASSQDGLAPVEQFF
TRBD1,.,TRBV27,TRBJ1-2,TGTGCCAGCGGGGTCAGGGGGCCACTCCCTAACTATGGCTACACCTTC,CASGVRGPLPNYGYTF
TRBD2,.,TRBV9,TRBJ2-2,TGTGCCAGCAGCGTCCCACTAGCGGGAGGGCCGATCGGGGAGCTGTTTTTT,CASSVPLAGGPIGELFF
.,few,TRBV6-6,TRBJ2-5,TGTGCCAGCAGGGGACTTGAGACCCAGTACTTC,CASRGLETQYF
.,.,TRBV18,TRBJ1-3,TGTGCCAGCTTAGGGACGGCTGGAAACACCATATATTTT,CASLGTAGNTIYF
.,.,TRBV5-1,TRBJ1-1,TGCGCCAGCAGCTTAAGCCGGGAGGCGGTGATCACTGAAGCTTTCTTT,CASSLSREAVITEAFF
.,.,TRBV20-1,TRBJ2-2,TGCAGTGCTAGGCCCCTGGGGGAGCTGTTTTTT,CSARPLGELFF